These T cell receptor beta chains were read from a single sample in a study of blood T cell repertoires in COVID-19. The assay was immunoSEQ multiplex PCR, and TCRdb's table has in-frame clones only and misses some. The table includes about 190,000 clones, about 83% detected once. The specimen sequenced was peripheral blood. These TCRs come from a man aged 50 to 59 with active or convalescent COVID-19. CDR3s include the opening cysteine and the closing phenylalanine or tryptophan. The order of the fields is clone size, J gene, D gene, V gene, CDR3 length, CDR3 DNA, CDR3 protein. D genes are given only for firm matches. Size is stated for part of the rows, as once, few or many counts, or as a class when the clone is expanded.

NA | TRBJ2-1 | NA | TRBV5-1 | 13 | TGCGCCAGCAGCTTGGTGTCTTTCAATGAGCAGTTCTTC | CASSLVSFNEQFF
NA | TRBJ1-1 | NA | TRBV18 | 17 | TGTGCCAGCTCACCAAACAGGGTGAGTCTAGTCCTCACTGAAGCTTTCTTT | CASSPNRVSLVLTEAFF
NA | TRBJ1-2 | TRBD1 | TRBV10-2 | 16 | TGCGCCAGCAGTTCTCTTGGGACAGAGATTAACTATGGCTACACCTTC | CASSSLGTEINYGYTF
few | TRBJ1-1 | TRBD1 | TRBV5-6 | 14 | TGTGCCAGCAGCGCGGACAGGGGGAACACGTGGGCTTTCTTT | CASSADRGNTWAFF
NA | TRBJ1-2 | NA | TRBV6-1 | 18 | TGTGCCAGCAGTGGGCCCCAAACCTGGGGCAGGGGAAAGTATGGCTACACCTTC | CASSGPQTWGRGKYGYTF
few | TRBJ1-1 | TRBD1 | TRBV28 | 14 | TGTGCCAGCAGAATGACAGGGGAAGGCACTGAAGCTTTCTTT | CASRMTGEGTEAFF
once | TRBJ2-7 | TRBD2 | TRBV18 | 16 | TGTGCCAGCTCACCTACGGGGACTAGCACTCTTTACGAGCAGTACTTC | CASSPTGTSTLYEQYF
NA | TRBJ1-1 | TRBD1 | TRBV7-9 | 16 | TGTGCCAGCAGCTTAGCGCAGGCAGGGGGGAATCGTGAAGCTTTCTTT | CASSLAQAGGNREAFF
NA | TRBJ2-1 | TRBD2 | TRBV4-1 | 15 | TGCGCCAGCAGCCCCGCCGCGGGAGAACTCAATGAGCAGTTCTTC | CASSPAAGELNEQFF
NA | TRBJ1-2 | NA | TRBV3-1/TRBV3-2 | 13 | TGTGCCAGCAGCCAAGGGCGGGGCGATGGCTACACCTTC | CASSQGRGDGYTF
NA | TRBJ2-7 | TRBD1 | TRBV19 | 16 | TGTGCCAGTACCTCAACCCGCACAGGGGATATCTACGAGCAGTACTTC | CASTSTRTGDIYEQYF
NA | TRBJ1-2 | TRBD1 | TRBV15 | 15 | TGTGCCACCAGCAAGCCGGGACAGCAAAACTATGGCTACACCTTC | CATSKPGQQNYGYTF
once | TRBJ2-3 | TRBD2 | TRBV3-1/TRBV3-2 | 17 | TGTGCCAGCAGCCAAGGCCTCGGGACTAGCGTGGCAGATACGCAGTATTTT | CASSQGLGTSVADTQYF
NA | TRBJ2-1 | TRBD1 | TRBV11-2 | 15 | TGTGCCAGCAGCTTAACAGGGGGCAAACTGAATGAGCAGTTCTTC | CASSLTGGKLNEQFF
NA | TRBJ2-1 | TRBD1 | TRBV9 | 15 | TGTGCCAGCAGCAATGACCCGGGACAGTACAATGAGCAGTTCTTC | CASSNDPGQYNEQFF
NA | TRBJ2-3 | TRBD2 | TRBV20-1 | 17 | TGCAGTGCTAGTAGACGAGCGGGGACCTCTAGCACAGATACGCAGTATTTT | CSASRRAGTSSTDTQYF
NA | TRBJ1-6 | TRBD1 | TRBV19 | 17 | TGTGCCAGTAGTGCGTCCCCGGGACAGACGGGGAATTCACCCCTCCACTTT | CASSASPGQTGNSPLHF
NA | TRBJ2-1 | NA | TRBV6-4 | 15 | TGTGCCAGCAGGACAGAGTGGGGGCCCCACAATGAGCAGTTCTTC | CASRTEWGPHNEQFF
once | TRBJ2-7 | TRBD2 | TRBV3-1/TRBV3-2 | 14 | TGTGCCAGCAGCCCACTAGCGGGAGGCCACGAGCAGTACTTC | CASSPLAGGHEQYF
few | TRBJ2-7 | TRBD2 | TRBV30 | 13 | TGTGCCTGGAGTTCACTAGCGGGGACCGAGCAGTACTTC | CAWSSLAGTEQYF
NA | TRBJ2-7 | NA | TRBV19 | 17 | TGTGCCAGTAGTACGAATTACCGGGACAACCTTGCCTACGAGCAGTACTTC | CASSTNYRDNLAYEQYF
NA | TRBJ1-1 | TRBD1 | TRBV25-1 | 14 | TGTGCCACTCGGGACAGGGGGCTGGGCACTGAAGCTTTCTTT | CATRDRGLGTEAFF
NA | TRBJ1-1 | TRBD1 | TRBV20-1 | 15 | TGCAGTGCTAGTGAGGGGGCGGTGATGAACACTGAAGCTTTCTTT | CSASEGAVMNTEAFF
NA | TRBJ1-1 | TRBD1 | TRBV5-6 | 15 | TGTGCCAGCAGCTTGAGAAGGACAGGGGGCACTGAAGCTTTCTTT | CASSLRRTGGTEAFF
NA | TRBJ1-2 | TRBD1 | TRBV15 | 15 | TGTGCCACCAGCAGAGAACAGGGGTCGAGCTATGGCTACACCTTC | CATSREQGSSYGYTF
few | TRBJ2-1 | TRBD1 | TRBV6-6 | 16 | TGTGCCAGCAGAGCCACCACAGGGGGCGCGAAAAATGAGCAGTTCTTC | CASRATTGGAKNEQFF
NA | TRBJ1-4 | NA | TRBV15 | 15 | TGTGCCACCAGCAGAGATGGGGGGGGCGGTGAAAAACTGTTTTTT | CATSRDGGGGEKLFF
once | TRBJ2-5 | TRBD1 | TRBV9 | 16 | TGTGCCAGCAGCCTCCTACCGGGACAGACACAAGAGACCCAGTACTTC | CASSLLPGQTQETQYF
many | TRBJ2-3 | TRBD2 | TRBV6-5 | 15 | TGTGCCAGCAGTTACTCGCGGGAGGGGACAGATACGCAGTATTTT | CASSYSREGTDTQYF
NA | TRBJ1-2 | NA | TRBV15 | 15 | TGTGCCACCAGCAGAGCTGCCCAGGAAAACTATGGCTACACCTTC | CATSRAAQENYGYTF
NA | TRBJ1-2 | NA | TRBV6-5 | 14 | TGTGCCAGCAGGTCGACAGGCACGAGCTTTGGCTACACCTTC | CASRSTGTSFGYTF
NA | TRBJ2-7 | NA | TRBV27 | 16 | TGTGCCAGCAGTCCGACTAGTCCCCTACGAACTTACGAGCAGTACTTC | CASSPTSPLRTYEQYF
once | TRBJ2-1 | NA | TRBV9 | 15 | TGTGCCAGCAGCGTAGAGCCCAGCGGGTACAATGAGCAGTTCTTC | CASSVEPSGYNEQFF
NA | TRBJ2-7 | TRBD2 | TRBV11-2 | 14 | TGTGCCAGCAGCTTAGCCGGGGGGAGGTACGAGCAGTACTTC | CASSLAGGRYEQYF
NA | TRBJ1-1 | TRBD1 | TRBV6-5 | 12 | TGTGCCAGCAGCAACAGGGGGACTGAAGCTTTCTTT | CASSNRGTEAFF
NA | TRBJ1-2 | NA | TRBV6-5 | 15 | TGTGCCAGCAGTTACTCGATTGATCGGAACTATGGCTACACCTTC | CASSYSIDRNYGYTF
NA | TRBJ1-1 | NA | TRBV14 | 15 | TGTGCCAGCAGCCAAGATGGGTTAGGAGCAGATGAAGCTTTCTTT | CASSQDGLGADEAFF
few | TRBJ2-1 | TRBD2 | TRBV30 | 16 | TGTGCCTGGAGGGATCGACTAGCGGGAGCCTACAATGAGCAGTTCTTC | CAWRDRLAGAYNEQFF
few | TRBJ1-5 | TRBD1 | TRBV19 | 13 | TGTGCCAGTAGTATGGACAGGGCCCAGCCCCAGCATTTT | CASSMDRAQPQHF
NA | TRBJ1-1 | NA | TRBV18 | 16 | TGTGCCAGCTCACCACCTGAATCTATAGCATGGACTGAAGCTTTCTTT | CASSPPESIAWTEAFF
NA | TRBJ1-2 | NA | TRBV5-5 | 16 | TGTGCCAGCAGCTTGGGGTCAGGAGGTCTCGCCTATGGCTACACCTTC | CASSLGSGGLAYGYTF
NA | TRBJ2-7 | NA | TRBV19 | 13 | TGTGCCAGTAGTGTCGGACCCGCGGGCGAGCAGTACTTC | CASSVGPAGEQYF
few | TRBJ1-6 | NA | TRBV9 | 15 | TGTGCCAGCAGCGTTTTGCCCAGGCCAGAGTCACCCCTCCACTTT | CASSVLPRPESPLHF
few | TRBJ1-5 | NA | TRBV6-4 | 15 | TGTGCCAGCAGGCCGGGACTTTGGGGCAATCAGCCCCAGCATTTT | CASRPGLWGNQPQHF
NA | TRBJ2-7 | NA | TRBV19 | 14 | TGTGCCAGTAGTATGCGCGAGATCTCCTACGAGCAGTACTTC | CASSMREISYEQYF
NA | TRBJ2-3 | NA | TRBV21-1 | 19 | TGTGCCAGCAGCAAAGTCCCTAGCGGGAGGGCGGGGTACACAGATACGCAGTATTTT | CASSKVPSGRAGYTDTQYF
NA | TRBJ1-4 | TRBD1 | TRBV19 | 16 | TGTGCCAGCCGAGACAGGGGGATTGCAACTAATGAAAAACTGTTTTTT | CASRDRGIATNEKLFF
few | TRBJ1-2 | NA | TRBV28 | 17 | TGTGCCAGCAGTTCCTGGGACTCCCCGGGGGGGGACTATGGCTACACCTTC | CASSSWDSPGGDYGYTF
NA | TRBJ1-6 | TRBD1 | TRBV18 | 14 | TGTGCCAGCTCACCGGGACAGGGTCAATCACCCCTCCACTTT | CASSPGQGQSPLHF
NA | TRBJ2-7 | TRBD2 | TRBV13 | 15 | TGTGCCAGCAGCCCCCAGCGGGGGGGTTTGTACGAGCAGTACTTC | CASSPQRGGLYEQYF
NA | TRBJ2-5 | TRBD1 | TRBV7-9 | 16 | TGTGCCAGCAGCTTTATACAGGGGGTAGGTCAAGAGACCCAGTACTTC | CASSFIQGVGQETQYF
NA | TRBJ2-3 | TRBD1 | TRBV5-1 | 17 | TGCGCCAGCGTCAACTCTCCGGGACAGGGGAGAGCAGATACGCAGTATTTT | CASVNSPGQGRADTQYF